This TCR beta chain derives from a study of cytomegalovirus exposure and HLA in healthy donors. Regarding the study as a whole: Cytomegalovirus association was listed for about 150 TCR beta chains. A later analysis found most CMV-associated TCR beta chains apparently HLA-restricted. Researchers reported that three CMV-associated chains were confirmed in vitro as CMV antigen-specific.

PCR amplification relied on 60 Vbeta primers (plus 13 Jbeta primers). In the authors' methods: The authors later counted approximately 80 million unique TCR beta chains, approximately 12 million of them shared. Sequencing used immunoSEQ multiplex PCR; TCRdb keeps in-frame clones, though not all of them. V and J calls plus clone size are reproduced from that table; the DNA served to infer D and trimming. Among more than 85,000 clones listed, over 65% were seen once. About this clone: Its antigen is not identified.

This CDR3 is 14 amino acids long. Germline V gives CDR1 SGHAT, CDR2 FQNNGV. Trimming pared 6 bases from V and 6 bases from J, leaving 15 bases between. The V call is TRBV11-2, the J call TRBJ1-5, with D possibly being TRBD1 (6 bases). The TCR was taken from a man in his forties or fifties in good health and CMV-seropositive. Sequenced sample: PBMCs. As DNA, the CDR3 is TGTGCCAGCAGTCTACTGACAGGCGGTCAGCCCCAGCATTTT. Protein sequence: CASSLLTGGQPQHF.